This TCR beta chain derives from a study of T-cell memory formation after mild COVID-19. This clonotype was seen a few times. Antigen: not known. Study-level findings and limits: Clones which contracted sat mainly in CM and EM if CD4+, and in EMRA if CD8+. Prior to infection, memory already included some responding clones, suggesting cross-reactive memory joined. Day 15 to 85 contractors were CD4/CD8 balanced; later expanders leaned CD4+.

The CDR3 is 13 residues long. Germline V CDR1 and CDR2: KGHDR, SFDVKD. V dropped 4 bases and J dropped 5 bases, with 8 bases sitting between them. The TCR alpha and TCR beta cDNA libraries, bearing sample barcodes and UMIs, were generated by 5'RACE using constant-segment primers. TCRdb redid the calling of the 5' RACE reads with MiXCR, one entry per CDR3 protein. Of about 110,000 distinct CDR3 sequences listed, around an eighth are singletons. This TCR came from an adult woman who had mild COVID-19 (a few samples of this study predate the infection). Cell type and time point are not known. The specimen sequenced was PBMCs or a T cell subset sorted from them (not recorded which). The chain links TRBV24-1 to TRBJ2-1; D is uncertain. This CDR3 is CATSDLRHNEQFF. CDR3 coding DNA: TGTGCCACCAGTGACCTCCGCCACAATGAGCAGTTCTTC.